The 20 T cell receptor beta chains listed next were all sequenced from one sample in a study of Ad26.COV2.S vaccination and SARS-CoV-2 variants. The treatment denotes: about 20 received Ad26.COV2.S at low or high dose, single or two shots; roughly 5 received placebo; per-sample allocation not given. All samples were drawn on day 63, counting from the first vaccine or placebo injection. Some clones are missing from TCRdb's copy, which holds only in-frame ones; the method was immunoSEQ multiplex PCR. The sample records approximately 410,000 clones, roughly 90% being singletons. The material sequenced was peripheral blood, taken in a trial of Ad26.COV2.S vaccine versus placebo. Every receptor here comes from a person aged 18 to 65 who received the Ad26.COV2.S COVID-19 vaccine or a placebo.

The rearrangement joins TRBV4-3 to TRBJ1-1; D is unclear. Germline CDR1 LGHNA, CDR2 YSLEER. V was pared by 4 bases and J by 5 bases, with 23 bases between. This CDR3 comprises 17 residues. In DNA, the CDR3 is TGCGCCAGCAGCCCCACCTACCGGGCCCCCTTGAGAACTGAAGCTTTCTTT. Translated: CASSPTYRAPLRTEAFF.

The V and J genes are TRBV12-3 or TRBV12-4 and TRBJ1-2; D is perhaps TRBD1 (5 bases). V lost 7 bases, J lost 5 bases, and 14 bases lay in between. The CDR3 runs to 13 residues. The CDR3 nucleotides are TGTGCCAGCACCTTGGGGGATGGATATGGCTACACCTTC. This translates into CASTLGDGYGYTF.

This chain links TRBV5-1 with TRBJ2-1; 10 nucleotides line up with TRBD2. Trimming took 4 bases from V and 0 from J; bases not matched to a gene: 1. The CDR3 contains 15 residues. Per the germline V gene, CDR1 is SGHRS and CDR2 is YFSETQ. DNA of the CDR3: TGCGCCAGCAGCAGCGGGGGGGCCTCCTACAATGAGCAGTTCTTC. As protein: CASSSGGASYNEQFF.

The chain recombines TRBV5-1 with TRBJ1-3; D might be TRBD1 (5 bases). Trimming took 5 bases from V and 0 from J, leaving 15 bases between them. CDR1 is SGHRS, CDR2 YFSETQ, per germline. The CDR3 is 16 residues long. CDR3 residues: CASSAGPPDSGNTIYF. The CDR3 bases are TGCGCCAGCAGTGCGGGACCCCCTGACTCTGGAAACACCATATATTTT.

The genes are TRBV5-8 and TRBJ2-3; 15 bases are a match to TRBD2. Germline loops: CDR1 SGHTS, CDR2 YDEGEE. V shed 6 bases, J shed 2 bases, and the junction held 13 bases outside the gene matches. The CDR3 contains 19 residues. The CDR3 sequence: CASTNLWTSGGVDTDTQYF. As DNA, the CDR3 is TGTGCCAGCACCAACCTCTGGACTAGCGGGGGGGTGGACACAGATACGCAGTATTTT.

This clone was seen just once. The chain is built from TRBV7-9 and TRBJ2-5; 12 nucleotides align to TRBD2. The CDR3 spans 18 residues. From germline, CDR1 is SEHNR and CDR2 FQNEAQ (reference sequence). V gave up 7 bases and J gave up 4 bases; unmatched junction bases: 16. CDR3 coding DNA: TGTGCCAGCACGAGGGGACTAGCGGGTCTCGGCGGGGGAGAGACCCAGTACTTC. It translates to CASTRGLAGLGGGETQYF.

This clone was counted once. In the same sample, other DNA sequences code for this CDR3. V gene TRBV19 combines with J gene TRBJ1-1; 9 bases fit TRBD1. CDR1 is LNHDA and CDR2 is SQIVND in the germline V gene (reference sequence). V shed 2 bases and J 2 bases; nucleotides not matched to a gene: 3. This CDR3 contains 15 residues. DNA of the CDR3: TGTGCCAGTAGTATACTGGGACAGGGCAACACTGAAGCTTTCTTT. Protein: CASSILGQGNTEAFF.

The genes are TRBV5-1 and TRBJ1-4, with D unclear. This CDR3 is built from 14 residues. V was pared by 1 base and J by 2 bases, with 6 bases between. The germline V gene encodes CDR1 SGHRS and CDR2 YFSETQ. The CDR3 DNA reads as TGCGCCAGCAGCTTGCTCAGCACTAATGAAAAACTGTTTTTT. It codes for CASSLLSTNEKLFF.

The count of this clone is one. This chain connects TRBV28 to TRBJ2-5; D may be TRBD1 or TRBD2 (5 bases each). This CDR3 is built from 12 residues. Germline-derived CDR1 and CDR2 are MDHEN and SYDVKM. V lost 7 bases and J lost 6, with 12 bases in between. CDR3 amino acids: CASTQEGKTQYF. Written as DNA, the CDR3 is TGTGCCAGCACCCAAGAGGGGAAGACCCAGTACTTC.

The chain recombines TRBV2 with TRBJ2-5, with D perhaps matching TRBD1 (8 bases). Germline CDR1 reads SNHLY; CDR2 reads FYNNEI. This CDR3 is 11 amino acids long. The ends were cut back, 9 bases at V and 10 bases at J, with 15 bases in the middle. As DNA, the CDR3 is TGTGCCAGTACAGGGGGGGGATTCCAGTACTTC. Translated: CASTGGGFQYF.

The chain carries TRBV19 and TRBJ1-5; TRBD1 agrees at 8 bases. V was clipped by 3 bases and J by 7 bases; unmatched bases: 8. The CDR3 consists of 15 residues. The germline V gene encodes CDR1 LNHDA and CDR2 SQIVND (reference sequence). The CDR3 here is CASSISDREAQPQHF. The CDR3 DNA reads as TGTGCCAGTAGTATCTCGGACAGGGAGGCCCAGCCCCAGCATTTT.

CDR3 in DNA: TGCGCCAGCAGTGAAGGGGGGCAGGATGAAAAACTGTTTTTT. Translated: CASSEGGQDEKLFF. The rearrangement uses TRBV10-1 and TRBJ1-4; TRBD1 is a possible D gene (6 bases). Trimming stripped 3 bases from V and 6 bases from J, with 11 bases between. Per germline, CDR1 WNHNN and CDR2 SYGVQD (reference sequence). There are 14 residues in the CDR3.

The J gene is TRBJ2-7, the V gene TRBV11-2, with D perhaps matching TRBD2 (5 bases). The CDR3 spans 14 residues. Germline loops: CDR1 SGHAT, CDR2 FQNNGV. V dropped 6 bases and J dropped 7 bases, with 19 bases sitting between them. The CDR3 region is CASRYRKVGEEQYF. Written as DNA, the CDR3 is TGTGCCAGCAGATACAGAAAGGTGGGAGAGGAGCAGTACTTC.

This rearrangement joins TRBV7-2 to TRBJ2-7; no firm D call. The V gene's germline CDR1 is SGHTA and CDR2 FQGNSA. Trimming stripped 4 bases from V and 1 base from J, with 14 bases between. The CDR3 totals 15 residues. The CDR3 here is CASSSAAGLSYEQYF. As DNA, the CDR3 is TGTGCCAGCAGCTCCGCGGCCGGCCTATCCTACGAGCAGTACTTC.

This chain joins TRBV19 and TRBJ2-7, with D tentatively TRBD1 (5 bases). Germline assignment: CDR1 LNHDA and CDR2 SQIVND (reference sequence). The CDR3 length is 15 residues. V lost 6 bases to trimming and J lost 3 bases, with 18 bases between them. The CDR3 DNA reads as TGTGCCAGTAGGGCCGGAGACAGCCTAATCTACGAGCAGTACTTC. Protein product: CASRAGDSLIYEQYF.

The rearrangement uses TRBV4-3 and TRBJ1-1, with a tentative D call TRBD1 (5 bases). Germline loops: CDR1 LGHNA, CDR2 YSLEER. V gave up 1 base and J gave up 10 bases, with 16 bases separating them. CDR3 size: 14 residues. CDR3 sequence: CASSQGEDTRRAFF. The CDR3 region has the DNA TGCGCCAGCAGCCAAGGGGAGGACACCCGTCGAGCTTTCTTT.

This clone appeared once. The chain couples TRBV25-1 to TRBJ1-1; D is uncertain. Trimming took 5 bases from V and 10 from J, leaving 20 bases between them. This CDR3 is built from 14 residues. Germline assignment: CDR1 MGHDK and CDR2 SYGVNS. CDR3 bases: TGTGCCAGCAGTCACGTCCGGTCGATGGTGGGAGCTTTCTTT. Translation gives CASSHVRSMVGAFF.

This rearrangement joins TRBV2 to TRBJ2-7; 8 bases match TRBD1. CDR3 length: 16 residues. Germline CDR1 reads SNHLY; CDR2 reads FYNNEI. After removal of 3 bases from V and 2 bases from J, the junction contained 9 bases not matched to a gene. The CDR3 coding sequence is TGTGCCAGCAGTGAGAGGTCGGACAGGGTTGCCTACGAGCAGTACTTC. This encodes CASSERSDRVAYEQYF.

The J gene is TRBJ2-3, the V gene TRBV10-3; tentatively, D is TRBD2 (7 bases). CDR3 length: 15 residues. V was cut by 2 bases and J by 0 bases, with 9 bases left in between. Germline lookup yields CDR1 ENHRY and CDR2 SYGVKD. CDR3 DNA sequence: TGTGCCATCAGTGAGGGGAGGGGGAGCACAGATACGCAGTATTTT. Protein sequence: CAISEGRGSTDTQYF.

The rearrangement joins TRBV5-1 to TRBJ2-1; 15 bases line up with TRBD2. The length of the CDR3 is 22 residues. CDR1 and CDR2 from the germline V gene are SGHRS and YFSETQ. V shed 4 bases and J 0 bases; nucleotides not matched to a gene: 17. DNA for the CDR3: TGCGCCAGCAGCCCGGGACTAGCGGGGGGCCCGAGGGCTGGAAGCTCCTACAATGAGCAGTTCTTC. This translates into CASSPGLAGGPRAGSSYNEQFF.